The T cell receptor beta chain described here comes from a study of T cell repertoires in cytomegalovirus infection. As for the study in general: The study used recently identified HLA-C-restricted and well-studied HLA-B-restricted CMV epitopes. Based on public TCR beta signatures, there were indications of CMV infection and of a matching HLA type. Whole-study results and caveats: CMV carriers with the relevant HLA were identified by cumulative public TCR beta family frequency. HLA-C-restricted CMV-specific TCR beta clonotypes prevailed in the ex vivo response.

The germline gives CDR1 MGHDK, CDR2 SYGVNS. V was shortened by 1 base and J by 8 bases, with 15 bases between the two germline ends. The CDR3 consists of 16 residues. TCRdb re-called the reads with MiXCR, one entry per CDR3 protein. The profile covers about 350,000 distinct CDR3 sequences, with about 35% appearing a single time and 13% taken by the ten largest. In regard to this clonotype: Its antigen is undetermined.

The chain is built from TRBV25-1 and TRBJ1-6; TRBD1 is a possible D gene (6 bases). The receptor comes from a human donor in good health (CMV status not recorded). Some clones in this sample may be carry-over from other donors' samples. Sequencing used cultured PBMCs, obtained from culture after CMV antigen stimulation. CDR3 amino acids: CASSEFGAGDDSPLHF. The CDR3 nucleotides are TGTGCCAGCAGTGAATTTGGGGCAGGGGACGATTCACCCCTCCACTTT.